This note documents a single T cell receptor (beta chain) sequence. Original data processing: Reference gene primer amplification gave nucleated cell count estimates. TCRdb's copy holds only in-frame clones and misses some; the assay was immunoSEQ multiplex PCR. The D gene and trimming were derived from the DNA, and the V and J assignments and clone size from that table. The sample comprises hundreds of thousands of clones, almost 85% of which are singletons, and roughly 7% rests with the top ten. This record belongs to a study of blood T cell repertoires in COVID-19. Study-level information: COVID-19 samples from acute and convalescent phases originated in the United States, Italy and Spain. T cells, B-cell-depleted T cells, or PBMCs supplied cDNA or gDNA.

The CDR3 consists of 12 residues. J is TRBJ2-1 and V is TRBV7-5; the table's TRBD2 call for D was not verified on the DNA. TRBV7-5 is a pseudogene. The receptor's source is a human donor in a cohort sampled during active COVID-19. Material for sequencing was peripheral blood. In DNA, the CDR3 is TGTGTCAGAAGCCCTTCCTACAATGAGCAGTTCTTC. This gives the protein CVRSPSYNEQFF.